This note documents a single T cell receptor beta chain sequence. 13 Jbeta primers and 60 Vbeta primers were used for the PCR. Data came from immunoSEQ multiplex PCR; TCRdb stores just in-frame clones and leaves some out. This table has about 180,000 clones, 70% to 85% appearing once. These data come from a study of cytomegalovirus exposure and HLA in healthy donors. Germline V gene sequence: CDR1 MNHEY, CDR2 SVGAGI. The CDR3 contains 13 residues. The V end lost 0 bases, the J end lost 5 bases, and 8 bases lay between the germline ends. Sample: PBMCs. V and J are TRBV6-5 and TRBJ2-7, with a possible D match to TRBD2 (5 bases). The TCR originated in a man between 18 and 35 years old in good health and CMV-seronegative. CDR3 DNA sequence: TGTGCCAGCAGTTACTCAGAGGGTAACGAGCAGTACTTC. Protein: CASSYSEGNEQYF.